The sequence of this T cell receptor (beta chain) was determined in a study of T-cell reconstitution after alpha-beta-depleted transplantation in children. Study results and limitations: At one year after transplant, newly produced T cells mostly accounted for T-cell counts and diversity.

Library preparation (for TCRbeta) was performed with unique molecular identifiers. TCRdb re-analysed the PCR reads in MiXCR, keeping a single row per CDR3 protein. In the table there are approximately 500,000 distinct CDR3 sequences, roughly 30% of which are singletons. This clonotype was found a few times. The antigen is not known. The CDR3 length is 14 residues. The germline gives CDR1 SGHVS, CDR2 FQNEAQ. V was pared by 7 bases and J by 0 bases, with 12 bases between. The source is a boy under two years old with Wiskott-Aldrich syndrome, due to receive a stem cell transplant. The rearrangement uses TRBV7-8 and TRBJ1-1; D is unclear. This sample comprised PBMCs, obtained before TCRalphabeta/CD19-depleted stem cell transplant. Written as DNA, the CDR3 is TGTGCCAGCAATTTCCCGGGCATGAACACTGAAGCTTTCTTT. This translates into CASNFPGMNTEAFF.